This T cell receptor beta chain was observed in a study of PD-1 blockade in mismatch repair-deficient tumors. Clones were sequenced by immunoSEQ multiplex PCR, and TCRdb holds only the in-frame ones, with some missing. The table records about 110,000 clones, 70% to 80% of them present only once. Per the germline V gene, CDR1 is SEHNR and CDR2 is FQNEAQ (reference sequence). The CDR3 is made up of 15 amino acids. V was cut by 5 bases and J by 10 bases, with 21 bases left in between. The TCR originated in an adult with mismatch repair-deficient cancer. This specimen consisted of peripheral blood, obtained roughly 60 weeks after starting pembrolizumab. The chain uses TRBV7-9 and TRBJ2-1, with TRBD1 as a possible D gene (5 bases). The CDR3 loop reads CASSQSPSGLGEQFF. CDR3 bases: TGTGCCAGCAGCCAAAGCCCTTCAGGGCTTGGAGAGCAGTTCTTC.